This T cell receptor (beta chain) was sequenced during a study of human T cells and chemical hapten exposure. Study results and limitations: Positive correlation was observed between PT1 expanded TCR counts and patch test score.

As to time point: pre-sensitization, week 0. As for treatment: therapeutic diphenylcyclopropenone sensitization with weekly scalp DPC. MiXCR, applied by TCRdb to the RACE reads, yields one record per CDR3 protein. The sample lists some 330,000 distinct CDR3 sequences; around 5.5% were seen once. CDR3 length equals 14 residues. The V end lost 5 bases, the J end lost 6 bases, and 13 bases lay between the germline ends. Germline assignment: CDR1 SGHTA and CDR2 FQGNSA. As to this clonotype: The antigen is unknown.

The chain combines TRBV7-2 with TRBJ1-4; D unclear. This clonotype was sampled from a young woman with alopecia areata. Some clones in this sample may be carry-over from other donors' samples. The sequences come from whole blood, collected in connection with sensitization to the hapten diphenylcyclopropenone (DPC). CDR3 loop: CASSPTDSHEKLFF. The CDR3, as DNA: TGTGCCAGCAGCCCCACGGATTCTCATGAAAAACTGTTTTTT.